This TCR beta chain was observed in a study of blood T cell repertoires in COVID-19. About the study: Researchers got acute and convalescent COVID-19 samples from the United States, Italy and Spain.

In the source study's methods: Quantification of nucleated cells was approximated via reference gene primer amplification. The data were produced by immunoSEQ multiplex PCR, yet TCRdb's version contains in-frame clones alone and is incomplete. V, J and clone size were drawn from that table, and D and trimming were deduced from the DNA. The sample consists of roughly 280,000 clones, nearly 90% of them appearing once. The CDR3 totals 14 residues. V was pared by 2 bases and J by 3 bases, with 10 bases between. From germline, CDR1 is MNHEY and CDR2 SVGAGI. Participants came from some 23 US areas, aged about 18 to 89 years.

The chain recombines TRBV6-5 with TRBJ1-1, with no clear D. This clonotype was sampled from an older woman who had recovered from COVID-19. Sequenced sample: PBMCs or T cells enriched from blood (not recorded which). In DNA, the CDR3 is TGTGCCAGCAGTTACAGTTACAGAGACACTGAAGCTTTCTTT. Its translation is CASSYSYRDTEAFF.